The clone carrying this TCR beta chain has a single count. Treatment described: some 20 received Ad26.COV2.S at low or high dose, single or two shots; 5 received placebo; per-sample allocation not given. Sampling took place 63 days after the first vaccine or placebo injection. This sample stems from a study of Ad26.COV2.S vaccination and SARS-CoV-2 variants. Per germline, CDR1 MNHNS and CDR2 SASEGT. With 0 bases removed from V and 6 bases from J, the gap between germline ends came to 17 bases. The CDR3 is 16 residues long. Clones were sequenced by immunoSEQ multiplex PCR, and TCRdb holds only the in-frame ones, with some missing. The sample holds about 420,000 clones, over 75% seen once.

V is TRBV6-1 and J is TRBJ1-2; D remains ambiguous. Sequenced material: peripheral blood, taken in a trial of Ad26.COV2.S vaccine versus placebo. The receptor was derived from a person aged 18 to 65 who received the Ad26.COV2.S COVID-19 vaccine or a placebo. The CDR3 loop reads CASSEALQYGADGYTF. CDR3 nucleotide sequence: TGTGCCAGCAGTGAAGCGCTTCAGTACGGCGCGGATGGCTACACCTTC.